This record looks at one T cell receptor (beta chain) sequence and its context. The junction and the germline gene differ at one end; a read error may be behind it. The authors took blood RNA from unsorted whole blood and also extracted germline DNA. The data originate from a study of tumor-infiltrating lymphocytes in primary liver carcinoma. Overall study: Maximum tumor diameters ranged from about 4 to 10 cm, stage T1-T3 N0M0.

Reverse transcription of about 500 ng total RNA with a constant-region primer produced TCR beta cDNA. Generation of the TCR beta libraries relied on three nested multiplex PCR rounds using slightly modified ARM-PCR. Both of the initial two PCR rounds ran for approximately 11 cycles and employed TRBV1-TRBV30 forward primers alongside a C-beta reverse primer. Via MiXCR, TCRdb re-called the multiplex PCR reads, giving one row per CDR3 protein. The table has 300,000 to 400,000 distinct CDR3 sequences, about 65% seen once. Germline V lookup: CDR1 MDHEN, CDR2 SYDVKM. The CDR3 is made up of 15 amino acids. The clonotype comes from a man aged 35 to 55 with primary liver carcinoma and hepatitis B virus infection. This sequence joins TRBV28 and TRBJ1-1, with 7 bases that match TRBD1. The sequenced material came from peripheral blood. The CDR3 region has the DNA TGTACCAGCAGTTGGGACAGCCCCATGAACACTGAAGCTTTCTTT. It specifies CTSSWDSPMNTEAFF. The variable domain in full, completed from reference TRBV28 and TRBJ1-1, reads DVKVTQSSRYLVKRTGEKVFLECVQDMDHENMFWYRQDPGLGLRLIYFSYDVKMKEKGDIPEGYSVSREKKERFSLILESASTNQTSMYLCTSSWDSPMNTEAFFGQGTRLTVV.